One sample yielded the 8 T cell receptor beta chains listed below, sequenced in a study of cytomegalovirus exposure and HLA in healthy donors. Both 60 Vbeta primers and 13 Jbeta primers went into the PCR. The protocol was immunoSEQ multiplex PCR, while the TCRdb copy is restricted to in-frame clones and leaves out a portion. The table includes 150,000 to 200,000 clones, 82% detected once. What was sequenced was PBMCs. Source of these receptors: a girl between 5 and 17 years old in good health and CMV-seropositive.

The chain recombines TRBV10-3 with TRBJ2-3; D ambiguous. Per germline, CDR1 ENHRY and CDR2 SYGVKD. This CDR3 has 13 residues. Trimming took off 8 bases at V and 5 bases at J, with 14 bases between the two ends. The CDR3 region has the DNA TGTGCCATCGGTCTAGGCCAGCGAGATACGCAGTATTTT. As protein: CAIGLGQRDTQYF.

The CDR3 loop reads CAISDPTGGAGEKLFF. The CDR3 DNA reads TGTGCCATCAGTGACCCGACAGGGGGCGCCGGTGAAAAACTGTTTTTT. The V and J genes are TRBV10-3 and TRBJ1-4; 10 bases fit TRBD1. Per germline, CDR1 ENHRY and CDR2 SYGVKD. The CDR3 sequence is 16 residues long. Germline trimming cut 3 bases from V and 7 bases from J; bases unmatched to any gene: 8.

The rearrangement joins TRBV6-6 to TRBJ1-2; D remains ambiguous. The germline V gene has CDR1 MNHNY and CDR2 SVGAGI (reference sequence). V shed 2 bases and J shed 5 bases, with 6 bases lying between them. CDR3 length equals 12 residues. CDR3 loop: CASSYDTYGYTF. The CDR3 DNA follows: TGTGCCAGCAGTTACGACACTTATGGCTACACCTTC.

Points on this clone: A read error may produce the germline difference seen at one junction end. The chain employs TRBV7-7 and TRBJ2-3; 9 nucleotides line up with TRBD2. The CDR3 runs 15 residues. The germline gives CDR1 SSHAT, CDR2 FNYEAQ (reference sequence). CDR3 sequence: CASSLGTSPADTQYF. Written as DNA, the CDR3 is TGTGCTAGCAGCTTAGGGACTAGCCCGGCAGATACGCAGTATTTT.

V usage is TRBV5-4 and J usage is TRBJ1-2; TRBD1 is a possible D gene (5 bases). V lost 0 bases and J lost 2, with 8 bases in between. The CDR3 covers 14 residues. Per the germline V gene, CDR1 is SGHNT and CDR2 is YYREEE (reference sequence). CDR3 loop: CASSLDGGNYGYTF. The CDR3 nucleotides are TGTGCCAGCAGCTTGGACGGGGGAAACTATGGCTACACCTTC.

To note about this clone: One end of the junction does not line up with germline, which may come from a read error. J is TRBJ1-2 and V is TRBV29-1; D is unclear. This CDR3 comprises 14 residues. Germline CDR1 and CDR2: SQVTM and ANQGSEA. The DNA for the CDR3 is TGCAGTGTTGATGGGAGTGGAGGGTCGGGCGGCTACACCTTC. This encodes CSVDGSGGSGGYTF.

This CDR3 is CASSRHRGPGNTIYF. CDR3 DNA sequence: TGTGCCAGCAGCCGCCACAGGGGGCCTGGAAACACCATATATTTT. V gene TRBV14 combines with J gene TRBJ1-3; 9 bases agree with TRBD1. Germline lookup yields CDR1 SGHDN and CDR2 FVKESK. Trimming cost V 4 bases and J 2 bases; bases outside gene matches: 3. The CDR3 runs 15 residues. Full variable domain (remainder filled in from reference TRBV14 and TRBJ1-3): EAGVTQFPSHSVIEKGQTVTLRCDPISGHDNLYWYRRVMGKEIKFLLHFVKESKQDESGMPNNRFLAERTGGTYSTLKVQPAELEDSGVYFCASSRHRGPGNTIYFGEGSWLTVV.

This sequence joins TRBV7-9 and TRBJ2-1; 7 nucleotides line up with TRBD1. With V trimmed by 5 bases and J by 7 bases, 5 bases remained unmatched. CDR1 SEHNR and CDR2 FQNEAQ come from the germline V gene (reference sequence). The CDR3 loop spans 13 amino acids. Here the CDR3 DNA reads TGTGCCAGCAGCGCGAACAGGGGAAATGAGCAGTTCTTC. Translated, it gives CASSANRGNEQFF.